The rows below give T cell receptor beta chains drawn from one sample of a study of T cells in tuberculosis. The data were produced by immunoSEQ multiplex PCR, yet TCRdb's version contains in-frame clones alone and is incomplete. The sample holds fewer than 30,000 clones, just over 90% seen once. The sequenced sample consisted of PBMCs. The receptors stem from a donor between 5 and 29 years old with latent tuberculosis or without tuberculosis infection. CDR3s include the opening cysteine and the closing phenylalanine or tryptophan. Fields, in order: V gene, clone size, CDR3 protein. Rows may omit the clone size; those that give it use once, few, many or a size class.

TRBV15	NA	CATSRGVGAFF
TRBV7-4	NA	CASSPERGVVEQYF
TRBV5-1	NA	CASSLDVMNTEAFF
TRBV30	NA	CAWKWRATEAFF
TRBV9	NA	CASSVGSTGTDTEAFF
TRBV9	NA	CASIGREGYTF
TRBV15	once	CATSRDSGGADTQYF
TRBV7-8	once	CASSLKDTSYEQYF
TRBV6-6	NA	CASSRDRGETQYF
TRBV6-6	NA	CAVLLAGGNEQFF
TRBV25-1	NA	CASSTGTGAYEQYF
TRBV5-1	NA	CASSPQSTDTQYF
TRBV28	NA	CASRGGQMNTEAFF
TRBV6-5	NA	CASSFPGTGVSEQYF